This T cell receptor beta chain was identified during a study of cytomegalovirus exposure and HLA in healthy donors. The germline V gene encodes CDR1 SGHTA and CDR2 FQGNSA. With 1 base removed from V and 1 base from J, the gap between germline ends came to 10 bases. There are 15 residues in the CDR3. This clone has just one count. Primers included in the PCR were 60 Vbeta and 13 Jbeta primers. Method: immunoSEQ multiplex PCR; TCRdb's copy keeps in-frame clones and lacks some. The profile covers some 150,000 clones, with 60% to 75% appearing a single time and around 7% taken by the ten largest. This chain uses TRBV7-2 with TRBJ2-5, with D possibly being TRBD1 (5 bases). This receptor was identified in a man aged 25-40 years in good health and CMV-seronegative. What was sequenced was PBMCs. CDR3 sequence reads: CASSLERGPQETQYF. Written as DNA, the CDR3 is TGTGCCAGCAGCTTAGAAAGGGGCCCCCAAGAGACCCAGTACTTC.